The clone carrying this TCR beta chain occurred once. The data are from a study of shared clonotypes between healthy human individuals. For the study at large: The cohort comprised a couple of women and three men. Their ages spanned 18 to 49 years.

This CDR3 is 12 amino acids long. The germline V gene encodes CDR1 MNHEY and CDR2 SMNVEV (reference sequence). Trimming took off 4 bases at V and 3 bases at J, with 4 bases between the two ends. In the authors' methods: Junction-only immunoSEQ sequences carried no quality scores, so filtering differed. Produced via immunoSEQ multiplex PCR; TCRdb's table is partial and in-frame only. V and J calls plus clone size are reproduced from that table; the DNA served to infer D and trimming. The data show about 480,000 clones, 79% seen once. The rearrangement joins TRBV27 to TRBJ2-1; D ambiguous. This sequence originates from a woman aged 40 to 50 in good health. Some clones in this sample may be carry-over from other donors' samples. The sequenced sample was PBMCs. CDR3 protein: CASSSFYNEQFF. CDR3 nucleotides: TGTGCCAGCAGTTCATTCTACAATGAGCAGTTCTTC.